Listed here are 32 T cell receptor beta chains from one sample, sequenced in a study of blood T cell repertoires in COVID-19. Method: immunoSEQ multiplex PCR; TCRdb's copy keeps in-frame clones and lacks some. The sample carries about 160,000 clones, approximately 85% recorded once. The sequenced sample consisted of peripheral blood. The receptors come from a man aged 35-49 years with acute or convalescent COVID-19.

The J gene is TRBJ1-4, the V gene TRBV18; no reliable D call. This CDR3 is built from 15 residues. Germline values: CDR1 KGHSH, CDR2 LQKENI. V was trimmed by 6 bases and J by 2 bases, leaving 13 bases between them. For the CDR3, the DNA is TGTGCCAGCTCCCTTCTAGCGGGGACTAATGAAAAACTGTTTTTT. Amino acid sequence: CASSLLAGTNEKLFF.

J is TRBJ2-5 and V is TRBV5-4, with a weak D call TRBD2 (6 bases). The CDR3 runs 15 residues. The V end was cut by 0 bases, the J end by 4 bases, with 13 bases between. Germline-derived CDR1 and CDR2 are SGHNT and YYREEE (reference sequence). CDR3 sequence (DNA): TGTGCCAGCAGCTTGGTCCTAAGGGGAGGAGAGACCCAGTACTTC. As protein: CASSLVLRGGETQYF.

This clone occurred a few times. The V gene is TRBV14, the J gene TRBJ1-1; possibly TRBD1 for D (5 bases). The CDR3 covers 15 residues. Germline V gene sequence: CDR1 SGHDN, CDR2 FVKESK. V was clipped by 4 bases and J by 1 base, with 13 bases between them. The CDR3 DNA sequence: TGTGCCAGCAGCCTCCTCCTGGGGGGGAACACTGAAGCTTTCTTT. Amino acid sequence: CASSLLLGGNTEAFF.

This chain joins TRBV5-1 and TRBJ2-1, with TRBD1 identical over 12 bases. The CDR3 length is 19 residues. Germline assignment: CDR1 SGHRS and CDR2 YFSETQ. Trimming took 4 bases from V and 11 from J; bases not matched to a gene: 22. The chain's CDR3 is CASSPGGTGGGDAGMKQFF. CDR3 DNA: TGCGCCAGCAGCCCCGGCGGGACAGGGGGCGGGGATGCGGGAATGAAGCAGTTCTTC.

V is TRBV5-1 and J is TRBJ1-1; the D is unclear. Trimming shortened V by 4 bases and J by 1 base, and 11 bases separated the two germline ends. Germline V gene sequence: CDR1 SGHRS, CDR2 YFSETQ. The CDR3 is 14 residues long. CDR3 nucleotides: TGCGCCAGCAGCACACCGAATCAGAACACTGAAGCTTTCTTT. As protein: CASSTPNQNTEAFF.

The genes are TRBV3-1 (or the pseudogene TRBV3-2) and TRBJ2-3; 8 bases are shared with TRBD2. Germline assignment: CDR1 LGHDT and CDR2 YNNKEL (reference sequence). J gave up 1 base and V 3 bases, and 0 bases lay outside the gene matches. This CDR3 is built from 14 residues. CDR3 sequence: CASSQRGGTDTQYF. CDR3 sequence (DNA): TGTGCCAGCAGCCAGCGGGGGGGCACAGATACGCAGTATTTT.

This clone showed up many times. The chain employs TRBV27 and TRBJ1-6, with 7 nucleotides matching TRBD1. Germline CDR1 and CDR2: MNHEY and SMNVEV (reference sequence). Trimming at V came to 4 bases and at J to 2 bases, leaving 14 bases not matched to a gene. The CDR3 loop spans 19 amino acids. For the CDR3, the DNA is TGTGCCAGCAGTTCCTTACTCGACAGGGTAAGGGCCTATAATTCACCCCTCCACTTT. The encoded protein is CASSSLLDRVRAYNSPLHF.

V gene TRBV12-3 or TRBV12-4 combines with J gene TRBJ1-3, with no clear D. V lost 3 bases and J lost 2, with 2 bases in between. This CDR3 contains 12 residues. The CDR3 is CASSFAGNTIYF. In DNA, the CDR3 is TGTGCCAGCAGTTTCGCTGGAAACACCATATATTTT.

The chain couples TRBV3-1 (or the pseudogene TRBV3-2) to TRBJ2-2, with TRBD2 matching over 8 bases. CDR1 and CDR2 (germline): LGHDT, YNNKEL (reference sequence). This CDR3 contains 15 residues. J was trimmed by 7 bases and V by 2 bases; bases with no gene match: 6. The CDR3 DNA reads TGTGCCAGCAGCCAAAGGACCGGGGGGGGCGGGGAGCTGTTTTTT. Translating it yields CASSQRTGGGGELFF.

The chain links TRBV6-5 to TRBJ2-2, with 8 bases identical to TRBD2. J gave up 4 bases and V 6 bases, and 7 bases lay outside the gene matches. Germline V gene data show CDR1 as MNHEY and CDR2 as SVGAGI. The CDR3 consists of 15 residues. For the CDR3, the DNA is TGTGCCAGCAGGACGGGGGGGCTCGGCACCGGGGAGCTGTTTTTT. Translating it yields CASRTGGLGTGELFF.

The rearrangement links TRBV4-1 to TRBJ2-4; 8 bases are shared with TRBD2. Germline trimming cut 1 base from V and 0 bases from J; bases unmatched to any gene: 11. This CDR3 has 19 residues. CDR1 is MGHRA and CDR2 is YSYEKL in the germline V gene. Here the CDR3 reads CASSQAPRGGDIAKNIQYF. For the CDR3, the DNA is TGCGCCAGCAGCCAAGCTCCCCGGGGGGGTGATATAGCCAAAAACATTCAGTACTTC.

This chain uses TRBV12-3 or TRBV12-4 with TRBJ2-1; D is possibly TRBD2 (6 bases). The CDR3 extends over 10 amino acids. Trimming cost V 10 bases and J 7 bases, with 8 bases left between them. In DNA form, the CDR3 reads TGTGCCATCGCGGGAAATGAGCAGTTCTTC. Its translation: CAIAGNEQFF.

The V call is TRBV15, the J call TRBJ2-2, with 7 positions matching TRBD1. Germline loops: CDR1 LNHNV, CDR2 YYDKDF (reference sequence). V dropped 2 bases and J dropped 4; count of bases not matched to a gene: 7. The CDR3 consists of 16 residues. The CDR3 is CATSRLGTAATGELFF. CDR3 bases: TGTGCCACCAGCAGACTCGGGACAGCCGCCACCGGGGAGCTGTTTTTT.

The V gene is TRBV7-2, the J gene TRBJ1-2; no definite D call. The CDR3 sequence is 17 residues long. Trimming left V 0 bases short and J 5 bases short, with 19 bases between. Per the germline V gene, CDR1 is SGHTA and CDR2 is FQGNSA. In DNA form, the CDR3 reads TGTGCCAGCAGCTTAGCGCACGGACCTCTACTAGGGTATGGCTACACCTTC. Residues: CASSLAHGPLLGYGYTF.

The chain has TRBV6-2 or TRBV6-3 and TRBJ1-4; D gene uncertain. CDR3 length: 15 residues. The V end was cut by 6 bases, the J end by 7 bases, with 18 bases between. Germline CDR1 MNHEY, CDR2 SVGEGT. The chain's CDR3 is CASSPEAGIGEKLFF. CDR3 nucleotide sequence: TGTGCCAGCAGCCCCGAGGCGGGTATCGGTGAAAAACTGTTTTTT.

This chain connects TRBV7-8 to TRBJ1-2; tentatively, D is TRBD1 (6 bases). Trimming took off 5 bases at V and 0 bases at J, with 13 bases between the two ends. Germline CDR1 SGHVS, CDR2 FQNEAQ. The CDR3 covers 15 residues. CDR3 residues: CASSKNRAANYGYTF. CDR3 DNA: TGTGCCAGCAGCAAAAACAGGGCAGCTAACTATGGCTACACCTTC.

This rearrangement joins TRBV14 to TRBJ1-2; maybe TRBD1 (5 bases). Deletions cut 4 bases from V and 4 bases from J, with 16 bases between. The CDR3 contains 15 residues. The germline gives CDR1 SGHDN, CDR2 FVKESK. CDR3 region: CASSRYPQGVYGYTF. The CDR3 DNA sequence: TGTGCCAGCAGCCGCTACCCCCAGGGTGTCTATGGCTACACCTTC.

V gene TRBV28 combines with J gene TRBJ1-5, with a weak D call TRBD1 (6 bases). This CDR3 has 14 amino acids. V was shortened by 5 bases and J by 4 bases, with 12 bases between the two germline ends. Germline V gene sequence: CDR1 MDHEN, CDR2 SYDVKM. The CDR3 is CASSPGTKNQPQHF. In DNA, the CDR3 is TGTGCCAGCAGTCCCGGGACAAAGAATCAGCCCCAGCATTTT.

The chain employs TRBV5-1 and TRBJ1-6; 8 bases agree with TRBD1. Trimming cost V 7 bases and J 5 bases; bases outside gene matches: 20. The CDR3 contains 19 residues. CDR1 is SGHRS and CDR2 is YFSETQ in the germline V gene. CDR3 in amino acids: CASPLGLSSGQVNNSPLHF. The DNA for the CDR3 is TGCGCCAGCCCGCTTGGTCTCAGTTCGGGACAGGTGAATAATTCACCCCTCCACTTT.

The chain uses TRBV24-1 and TRBJ1-4; a possible D gene is TRBD1 (5 bases). Looked up from germline, CDR1 is KGHDR and CDR2 is SFDVKD. The CDR3 loop spans 15 amino acids. The germline V and J ends were trimmed by 3 bases and 6 bases, with 13 bases remaining between them. The CDR3 reads CATSDGGTGYEKLFF. The DNA of the CDR3 is TGTGCCACCAGTGATGGGGGGACGGGCTATGAAAAACTGTTTTTT.

V gene TRBV19 combines with J gene TRBJ1-2; 11 nucleotides align to TRBD1. The V segment lost 9 bases and the J segment 4 bases; nucleotides outside the gene matches: 7. CDR3 size: 14 residues. The V gene's germline CDR1 is LNHDA and CDR2 SQIVND (reference sequence). Here the CDR3 reads CASGQGASAYGYTF. The CDR3 region has the DNA TGTGCCAGCGGACAGGGGGCTTCTGCCTATGGCTACACCTTC.

This sequence joins TRBV9 and TRBJ1-1; 7 nucleotides match TRBD1. The CDR3 totals 14 residues. V was clipped by 4 bases and J by 3 bases; unmatched bases: 6. The germline V gene encodes CDR1 SGDLS and CDR2 YYNGEE. The CDR3 reads CASSTLTGDTEAFF. In DNA, the CDR3 is TGTGCCAGCAGCACCTTAACAGGGGACACTGAAGCTTTCTTT.

The CDR3 sequence: CASSASSRDFRDQPQHF. The CDR3 DNA sequence: TGTGCCAGTAGTGCTAGCAGCCGGGACTTCCGGGATCAGCCCCAGCATTTT. V gene TRBV19 combines with J gene TRBJ1-5; D is possibly TRBD1 (5 bases). The length of the CDR3 is 17 residues. The V end lost 5 bases, the J end lost 5 bases, and 22 bases lay between the germline ends. Germline CDR1 and CDR2: LNHDA and SQIVND (reference sequence).

This clone was picked up one time. The rearrangement links TRBV4-3 to TRBJ1-1; D might be TRBD1 (5 bases). The CDR3 consists of 13 residues. Germline values: CDR1 LGHNA, CDR2 YSLEER. Trimming took off 2 bases at V and 6 bases at J, with 10 bases between the two ends. CDR3 sequence (DNA): TGCGCCAGCAGCCAATTTACGGGGGCTGAAGCTTTCTTT. This encodes CASSQFTGAEAFF.

This chain uses TRBV24-1 with TRBJ1-6, with a possible D match to TRBD1 (5 bases). Germline V gene sequence: CDR1 KGHDR, CDR2 SFDVKD. Trimming shortened V by 10 bases and J by 9 bases, and 30 bases separated the two germline ends. The CDR3 runs 18 residues. CDR3 in DNA: TGTGCCACTGGGGCGGGGAGAGATAGGAGTTTTCGCAGTTCACCCCTCCACTTT. It specifies CATGAGRDRSFRSSPLHF.

This clone was found once. The chain recombines TRBV6-5 with TRBJ1-2; 8 bases align to TRBD1. CDR3 size: 12 residues. V lost 6 bases and J lost 7; bases outside the gene matches: 4. The germline gives CDR1 MNHEY, CDR2 SVGAGI. As DNA, the CDR3 is TGTGCCAGCAGCCTAGGACAGGGTGGCTACACCTTC. As protein: CASSLGQGGYTF.

The chain combines TRBV5-1 with TRBJ1-2; 8 nucleotides line up with TRBD1. Germline V lookup: CDR1 SGHRS, CDR2 YFSETQ. The CDR3 consists of 14 residues. V was pared by 3 bases and J by 4 bases, with 5 bases of the junction left unmatched. The CDR3 is CASSSQTGVYGYTF. DNA of the CDR3: TGCGCCAGCAGCTCACAGACAGGGGTCTATGGCTACACCTTC.

The V call is TRBV19, the J call TRBJ2-1; 8 nucleotides align to TRBD2. The CDR3 is 16 residues long. The trim removed 4 bases at V and 1 base at J, leaving 6 bases unmatched. Germline V CDR1 and CDR2: LNHDA, SQIVND (reference sequence). The CDR3 DNA follows: TGTGCCAGTAGTAGTCAGCGGGGGCCGTCCTACAATGAGCAGTTCTTC. It translates to CASSSQRGPSYNEQFF.

This clone was detected a few times. CDR3 sequence (DNA): TGTGCCAGCATGGGCAGGGGGCGCCTGGAGACCCAGTACTTC. Its protein is CASMGRGRLETQYF. The genes are TRBV6-5 and TRBJ2-5; 8 bases fit TRBD1. The CDR3 covers 14 residues. With V trimmed by 7 bases and J by 5 bases, 9 bases remained unmatched. Per the germline V gene, CDR1 is MNHEY and CDR2 is SVGAGI.

CDR3 sequence: CASTDRVNTEAFF. The CDR3 bases are TGTGCCAGCACGGACAGGGTGAACACTGAAGCTTTCTTT. This chain links TRBV6-5 with TRBJ1-1; 8 nucleotides match TRBD1. The length of the CDR3 is 13 residues. V dropped 7 bases and J dropped 0; count of bases not matched to a gene: 1. Looked up from germline, CDR1 is MNHEY and CDR2 is SVGAGI.

This sequence joins TRBV7-7 and TRBJ2-5; weak D call: TRBD1 (6 bases). V lost 6 bases, J lost 2 bases, and 16 bases lay in between. CDR3 length equals 15 residues. Germline V gene lookup returns CDR1 SSHAT and CDR2 FNYEAQ (reference sequence). CDR3 region: CASSPPGDIQETQYF. The DNA of the CDR3 is TGTGCCAGCAGTCCACCAGGGGACATACAAGAGACCCAGTACTTC.

Regarding this clone: Compared with germline, one end of the junction differs, possibly owing to a read error. The chain employs TRBV6-1 and TRBJ2-6; TRBD1 matches 8 bases. The CDR3 contains 18 residues. Germline V gene data show CDR1 as MNHNS and CDR2 as SASEGT. The CDR3, as DNA: TGTGCCAGCAGTGCGACAGGGGTGGGCTCTCCTGGGGCCGACGTCCTGACTTTC. Amino acid sequence: CASSATGVGSPGADVLTF.